Listed below are T cell receptor beta chains from one sample, sequenced in a study of blood T cell repertoires in COVID-19. Generated by immunoSEQ multiplex PCR, the TCRdb table keeps only in-frame clones and is missing some. Of about 220,000 clones listed, roughly 85% are singletons. Specimen: peripheral blood. These receptors were taken from a woman between 65 and 79 years old with COVID-19, enrolled during active disease. CDR3s include the opening cysteine and the closing phenylalanine or tryptophan. A D gene is named only where the DNA matches it firmly. Part of the rows lack a size; the others show once, few, many or a class for expanded clones.

>TRBJ2-2|NA|NA|TRBV7-9
CASRPPGQVTGELFF
TGTGCCAGCAGGCCCCCGGGACAAGTCACCGGGGAGCTGTTTTTT
>TRBJ1-3|TRBD1|NA|TRBV7-9
CASSPGTGDLRSGNTIYF
TGTGCCAGCAGCCCCGGGACAGGGGATTTACGTTCTGGAAACACCATATATTTT
>TRBJ1-3|NA|NA|TRBV4-3
CASSQFLAGAGNTIYF
TGCGCCAGCAGCCAATTCCTGGCCGGGGCTGGAAACACCATATATTTT
>TRBJ2-2|TRBD2|once|TRBV19
CASSIGSGSITGELFF
TGTGCCAGTAGTATCGGGAGCGGGAGTATTACCGGGGAGCTGTTTTTT
>TRBJ2-1|TRBD1|once|TRBV6-5
CASRKDRLPSYEQFF
TGTGCCAGCAGAAAGGACAGGCTCCCAAGCTATGAGCAGTTCTTC
>TRBJ2-5|NA|NA|TRBV11-1
CASSYGGGRGQETQYF
TGTGCCAGCAGCTACGGCGGGGGCCGGGGCCAGGAGACCCAGTACTTC
>TRBJ2-5|TRBD1|NA|TRBV5-6
CASSLAGTGRTQYF
TGTGCCAGCAGCTTGGCCGGGACAGGGCGAACCCAGTACTTC
>TRBJ1-5|TRBD1|NA|TRBV19
CASNDRGWGQPQHF
TGTGCCAGTAACGACAGGGGTTGGGGTCAGCCCCAGCATTTT
>TRBJ2-1|TRBD1|NA|TRBV4-1
CASSPGQGGYNEQFF
TGCGCCAGCAGCCCTGGACAGGGGGGCTACAATGAGCAGTTCTTC
>TRBJ2-3|TRBD1|NA|TRBV2
CASSPGQGGADTQYF
TGTGCCAGCAGTCCGGGACAGGGAGGCGCAGATACGCAGTATTTT
>TRBJ1-6|NA|NA|TRBV6-5
CASRPLTGDNSPLHF
TGTGCCAGCAGGCCGCTGACCGGGGATAATTCACCCCTCCACTTT
>TRBJ2-6|TRBD2|NA|TRBV27
CASSLTGLAGAGANVLTF
TGTGCCAGCAGTTTAACGGGACTAGCGGGAGCTGGGGCCAACGTCCTGACTTTC
>TRBJ1-1|NA|NA|TRBV5-1
CASSLTVTGNTEAFF
TGCGCCAGCAGCTTGACAGTGACAGGGAACACTGAAGCTTTCTTT
>TRBJ1-1|NA|once|TRBV3-1/TRBV3-2
CASSQGGGRMNTEAFF
TGTGCCAGCAGCCAAGGGGGGGGACGGATGAACACTGAAGCTTTCTTT
>TRBJ1-3|NA|NA|TRBV11-2
CASTKSWVRSGNTIYF
TGTGCCAGCACCAAAAGCTGGGTCAGGTCTGGAAACACCATATATTTT
>TRBJ2-5|NA|NA|TRBV9
CASSVGSGETQYF
TGTGCCAGCAGCGTAGGTTCAGGGGAGACCCAGTACTTC
>TRBJ2-3|TRBD1|NA|TRBV9
CASSLLGTGGADTQYF
TGTGCCAGCAGCCTACTAGGGACAGGGGGCGCAGATACGCAGTATTTT
>TRBJ2-7|TRBD1|few|TRBV3-1/TRBV3-2
CASSPTGTAYFDEQYF
TGTGCCAGCAGCCCAACTGGGACAGCTTATTTTGACGAGCAGTACTTC
>TRBJ1-2|TRBD1|few|TRBV5-1
CASSLAGDSYGYTF
TGCGCCAGCAGCTTGGCCGGGGACAGCTATGGCTACACCTTC
>TRBJ1-6|TRBD1|NA|TRBV18
CASSSDRAALNSPLHF
TGTGCCAGCTCATCTGACAGGGCCGCTCTTAATTCACCCCTCCACTTT
>TRBJ1-1|TRBD1|few|TRBV6-5
CASSLDRGTEAFF
TGTGCCAGCAGTTTAGACAGGGGCACTGAAGCTTTCTTT
>TRBJ1-4|NA|NA|TRBV19
CASGVQATNEKLFF
TGTGCCAGCGGTGTCCAGGCAACTAATGAAAAACTGTTTTTT
>TRBJ1-1|TRBD1|NA|TRBV5-8
CASSPLPILRQGDNAFF
TGTGCCAGCAGCCCACTTCCAATCCTTAGACAGGGGGATAATGCTTTCTTT
>TRBJ1-2|TRBD1|few|TRBV5-8
CASSLGQGAVGYTF
TGTGCCAGCAGCTTGGGACAGGGGGCAGTTGGCTACACCTTC
>TRBJ2-6|NA|NA|TRBV2
CASSGLVSGANVLTF
TGTGCCAGCAGTGGCTTAGTTTCTGGGGCCAACGTCCTGACTTTC
>TRBJ2-1|TRBD2|NA|TRBV19
CASSTFLAGGPRGNEQFF
TGTGCCAGTAGTACCTTTCTAGCGGGAGGCCCAAGGGGGAATGAGCAGTTCTTC
>TRBJ1-2|NA|NA|TRBV7-8
CASSSGRVFGYTF
TGTGCCAGCAGCTCCGGGAGGGTGTTTGGCTACACCTTC
>TRBJ1-4|TRBD1|NA|TRBV4-3
CASSQGTGEKLFF
TGCGCCAGCAGCCAGGGGACAGGGGAAAAACTGTTTTTT
>TRBJ1-2|NA|few|TRBV19
CASQDRRSLNYGYTF
TGTGCCAGCCAAGACAGGAGATCTTTAAACTATGGCTACACCTTC
>TRBJ1-5|NA|NA|TRBV2
CASSDSGWGQDNQPQHF
TGTGCCAGCAGTGATTCCGGCTGGGGGCAGGACAATCAGCCCCAGCATTTT
>TRBJ1-1|NA|NA|TRBV27
CASSLSPANAGTEAFF
TGTGCCAGCAGTTTATCTCCCGCTAACGCGGGGACTGAAGCTTTCTTT
>TRBJ1-1|NA|few|TRBV5-1
CASSLLAGRGTEAFF
TGCGCCAGCAGCTTGTTAGCAGGGCGAGGTACTGAAGCTTTCTTT
>TRBJ2-3|TRBD2|NA|TRBV7-8
CASSSGLAESNTQYF
TGTGCCAGCAGCTCCGGACTAGCGGAGAGTAATACGCAGTATTTT
>TRBJ2-7|TRBD1|NA|TRBV7-2
CASSVRDRAAYEQYF
TGTGCCAGCAGCGTCCGGGACAGGGCTGCCTACGAGCAGTACTTC
>TRBJ2-7|NA|NA|TRBV6-2/TRBV6-3
CASSYRPGLSYEQYF
TGTGCCAGCAGTTACCGACCGGGACTCTCCTACGAGCAGTACTTC
>TRBJ2-2|TRBD2|NA|TRBV27
CASRLAGGRHGELFF
TGTGCCAGCAGACTAGCGGGGGGGCGTCACGGGGAGCTGTTTTTT
>TRBJ2-1|NA|NA|TRBV29-1
CSVEGGLPNEQFF
TGCAGCGTTGAAGGAGGGCTTCCCAATGAGCAGTTCTTC
>TRBJ2-7|NA|once|TRBV3-1/TRBV3-2
CASSQAHAYEQYF
TGTGCCAGCAGCCAAGCCCATGCCTACGAGCAGTACTTC
>TRBJ1-2|TRBD1|NA|TRBV3-1/TRBV3-2
CASSQPGQGNYGYTF
TGTGCCAGCAGCCAACCGGGACAGGGGAACTATGGCTACACCTTC
>TRBJ1-2|TRBD1|NA|TRBV7-8
CASSQRDRAGYGYTF
TGTGCCAGCAGCCAAAGGGACAGGGCTGGCTATGGCTACACCTTC
>TRBJ2-2|TRBD2|NA|TRBV6-5
CASSRSGENTGELFF
TGTGCCAGCAGCCGTAGCGGGGAGAACACCGGGGAGCTGTTTTTT
>TRBJ1-6|TRBD1|once|TRBV7-3
CASSRTGPSYNSPLHF
TGTGCCAGCAGCAGGACAGGGCCGTCCTATAATTCACCCCTCCACTTT
>TRBJ2-1|TRBD1|NA|TRBV18
CASLNTPWDRGLRSYNEQFF
TGTGCCAGCTTGAACACCCCCTGGGACAGGGGTCTTAGAAGCTACAATGAGCAGTTCTTC
>TRBJ1-1|NA|NA|TRBV30
CAWTAEMNTEAFF
TGTGCCTGGACGGCGGAAATGAACACTGAAGCTTTCTTT
>TRBJ1-5|TRBD1|NA|TRBV19
CASMRLTGDQPQHF
TGTGCCAGTATGCGGTTGACAGGGGATCAGCCCCAGCATTTT
>TRBJ2-7|TRBD2|NA|TRBV7-2
CASSPQGVAGDPYEQYF
TGTGCCAGCAGCCCCCAGGGGGTAGCGGGAGACCCCTACGAGCAGTACTTC
>TRBJ1-1|TRBD1|NA|TRBV10-3
CAISARDRTVNTEAFF
TGTGCCATCAGTGCCCGGGACAGAACGGTGAACACTGAAGCTTTCTTT
>TRBJ2-2|NA|NA|TRBV7-2
CASSPPLQAGELFF
TGTGCCAGCAGCCCCCCGCTGCAGGCCGGGGAGCTGTTTTTT
>TRBJ2-7|NA|NA|TRBV6-6
CASSYSRQVYEQYF
TGTGCCAGCAGTTACTCCAGACAGGTCTACGAGCAGTACTTC
>TRBJ1-2|NA|NA|TRBV5-4
CASSLVPGEKYGYTF
TGTGCCAGCAGCTTGGTCCCGGGGGAAAAATATGGCTACACCTTC
>TRBJ1-2|NA|NA|TRBV7-2
CASSLAPDTNYGYTF
TGTGCCAGCAGCTTAGCGCCGGACACTAACTATGGCTACACCTTC
>TRBJ2-7|NA|NA|TRBV7-3
CASSLLRGSYEQYF
TGTGCCAGCAGCTTGTTACGGGGGAGCTACGAGCAGTACTTC
>TRBJ1-2|NA|NA|TRBV7-2
CASSSEASGGYTF
TGTGCCAGCAGCTCGGAGGCATCGGGTGGCTACACCTTC
>TRBJ2-1|NA|few|TRBV7-2
CASSLAGGRYNEQFF
TGTGCCAGCAGCTTAGCGGGGGGGCGGTACAATGAGCAGTTCTTC
>TRBJ1-2|TRBD1|once|TRBV2
CASRRQGFDYGYTF
TGTGCCAGCAGACGACAGGGTTTCGACTATGGCTACACCTTC
>TRBJ2-3|NA|NA|TRBV30
CAWTGLPDTQYF
TGTGCCTGGACCGGACTGCCAGATACGCAGTATTTT
>TRBJ1-1|TRBD1|NA|TRBV30
CASGQGMAEAFF
TGTGCCTCGGGACAGGGAATGGCTGAAGCTTTCTTT
>TRBJ1-1|NA|NA|TRBV11-2
CASSLGVNLEGTEAFF
TGTGCCAGCAGCTTAGGAGTAAACCTAGAGGGCACTGAAGCTTTCTTT